The rows below give T cell receptor beta chains drawn from one sample of a study of regulatory T cells in long-lasting Graves disease. A single record per CDR3 protein comes from TCRdb applying MiXCR to the multiplex PCR reads. The data contain roughly 450,000 distinct CDR3 sequences, about 20% of them singletons. The sample in question was peripheral blood mononuclear cells (PBMCs), obtained when the disease was refractory, from a patient treated with antithyroid drugs. The receptors derive from a female donor with Graves disease. Each CDR3 is given without its conserved first and last residue.

J	V	CDR3
TRBJ2-5	TRBV28	ASSLTGTGRDSIQETQY
TRBJ2-3	TRBV6-2/TRBV6-3	ASSYSGGITDTQY
TRBJ2-7	TRBV27	ASIPGQSTYEQY
TRBJ1-1	TRBV2	ASSETRESRAF
TRBJ1-1	TRBV3-1	ASSLGGFEAF
TRBJ2-2	TRBV28	ASSLWDPAPSNTGELF
TRBJ1-1	TRBV5-1	ASNLGPGTGTSAF
TRBJ2-5	TRBV20-1	SARDRGVQETQY
TRBJ2-3	TRBV6-1	ASSAWETDTQY
TRBJ1-1	TRBV5-1	ASSSGEAEAF
TRBJ1-2	TRBV7-2	ASSLRLRDYGYT
TRBJ2-2	TRBV14	ASSRLGQGRTGELF
TRBJ1-1	TRBV12-3/TRBV12-4	ASSLRFRFSMNTEAF
TRBJ1-1	TRBV3-1	ASKFGRNTEAF
TRBJ1-1	TRBV30	AWRPDTVRTEAF
TRBJ1-2	TRBV6-1	ASSSGQELFHGYT
TRBJ2-7	TRBV6-2/TRBV6-3	ASTDQKVAGPLGEQY
TRBJ1-5	TRBV7-2	ASSVGQTSNQPQH
TRBJ1-2	TRBV4-2	ASSQDQLGRGADYGYT
TRBJ1-6	TRBV28	ASSSGGGGRYNSPLH
TRBJ2-3	TRBV27	ASSLMAGAASTDTQY
TRBJ2-5	TRBV24-1	ATSGLAGKTQY
TRBJ2-5	TRBV28	ASSLGPWELKSQY
TRBJ1-5	TRBV20-1	SARRQSTNQPQH
TRBJ2-7	TRBV10-2	ASRGLAGSAAYEQY
TRBJ1-5	TRBV11-2	ASSLTDKSNQPQH
TRBJ2-3	TRBV7-8	ASSGTGHPTRADTQY
TRBJ1-1	TRBV20-1	SARSGQGIEAF
TRBJ2-6	TRBV12-3/TRBV12-4	ASTGQARSGANVLT
TRBJ2-7	TRBV7-9	ASSLGGTSGSQYEQY
TRBJ1-2	TRBV18	ASSQLRDTLMSGYT
TRBJ2-4	TRBV29-1	SVVFTRNLAKNIQY
TRBJ1-2	TRBV7-2	ASSYGTFTNYGYT
TRBJ1-2	TRBV19	ASSIDLLGANYGYT
TRBJ2-3	TRBV2	ASSQRVSTDTQY
TRBJ2-1	TRBV2	ASESSGSNEQF
TRBJ1-2	TRBV6-5	ASSYSGRGSARGYT
TRBJ2-4	TRBV27	ASSLVSSGKNIQY
TRBJ2-7	TRBV2	ASRELQNEQY
TRBJ1-1	TRBV10-1	ASSLQSWGPRNTEAF
TRBJ2-1	TRBV12-3/TRBV12-4	ASSLFGAGYNEQF
TRBJ2-1	TRBV5-1	ASRRTGGSYNEQF
TRBJ1-1	TRBV5-5	ASSLVLYQQGGKGTEAF